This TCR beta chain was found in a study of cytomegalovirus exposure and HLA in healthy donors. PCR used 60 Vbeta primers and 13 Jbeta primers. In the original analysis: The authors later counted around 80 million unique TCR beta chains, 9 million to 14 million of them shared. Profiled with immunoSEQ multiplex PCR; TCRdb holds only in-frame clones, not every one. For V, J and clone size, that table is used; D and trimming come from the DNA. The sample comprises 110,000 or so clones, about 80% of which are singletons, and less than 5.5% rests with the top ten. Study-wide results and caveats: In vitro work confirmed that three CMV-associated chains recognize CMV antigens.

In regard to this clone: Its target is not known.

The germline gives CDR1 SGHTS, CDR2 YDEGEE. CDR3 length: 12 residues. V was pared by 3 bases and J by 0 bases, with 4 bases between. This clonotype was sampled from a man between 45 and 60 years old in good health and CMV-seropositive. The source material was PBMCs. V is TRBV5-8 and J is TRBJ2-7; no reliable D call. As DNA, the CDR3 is TGTGCCAGCAGCTCGAGCTCCTACGAGCAGTACTTC. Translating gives CASSSSSYEQYF.